This T cell receptor (beta chain) originates from a study of blood T cell repertoires in COVID-19. Study information: Whether acute or convalescent, the COVID-19 samples came from the United States, Italy and Spain. PBMCs, B-cell-depleted T cells, or T cells provided the cDNA or gDNA that made up the material.

As processed by the authors: By means of reference gene primer amplification, nucleated cell counts were estimated. Profiled with immunoSEQ multiplex PCR; TCRdb holds only in-frame clones, not every one. Clone size and V and J calls were adopted from that table, with D and trimming inferred from the DNA. The data show more than 200,000 clones, about nine tenths seen once. Per germline, CDR1 SGHNT and CDR2 YYREEE (reference sequence). V trimming: 4 bases; J trimming: 3 bases; junction bases outside the gene matches: 6. The CDR3 contains 15 residues. This receptor was taken from a young man with COVID-19, enrolled during active disease. The V call is TRBV5-4, the J call TRBJ2-1; 8 positions agree with TRBD1. Sequenced sample: peripheral blood. The CDR3 region is CASSRPGQDYNEQFF. CDR3 DNA sequence: TGTGCCAGCAGCCGACCGGGACAGGACTACAATGAGCAGTTCTTC.